This T cell receptor beta chain stems from a study of CD8 T cells in ankylosing spondylitis. Quantitative 5'-RACE was performed with molecular barcodes, and it yielded the TCR beta libraries. Using its own MiXCR run on the 5' RACE reads, TCRdb lists one record per CDR3 protein. The table has almost 250,000 distinct CDR3 sequences, over 30% seen once. This CDR3 has 15 residues. V was shortened by 6 bases and J by 6 bases, with 19 bases between the two germline ends. CDR1 is MNHNS and CDR2 is SASEGT in the germline V gene. Sequencing was carried out using blood, either unsorted or a sorted T cell fraction (not recorded which). This TCR derives from a male donor with ankylosing spondylitis or in good health (not recorded which). The V call is TRBV6-1, the J call TRBJ2-3, with a weak D call TRBD1 (6 bases). CDR3 amino acids: CASRDDLRGSDTQYF. The CDR3 DNA reads TGTGCCAGCAGGGACGACCTCAGGGGATCGGATACGCAGTATTTT.